This TCR beta chain was found in a study of shared clonotypes between healthy human individuals. TCRdb's table, derived via immunoSEQ multiplex PCR, lists solely in-frame clones and lacks some. This table holds some 2,500,000 clones, around 90% found once. This CDR3 is built from 12 residues. The V gene lost 1 base and the J gene lost 5 bases, with 7 bases spanning the gap. Germline V gene data show CDR1 as SGHDT and CDR2 as YYEEEE. The sequence derives from a man younger than 35 in good health. Some clones in this sample may be carry-over from other donors' samples. The rearrangement links TRBV5-6 to TRBJ2-7; D is possibly TRBD1 or TRBD2 (5 bases each). Sequenced input: naive CD4+ T cells from PBMCs. Described subset: CD45RA+ positively selected. The CDR3 nucleotides read TGTGCCAGCAGCTTGCGGGACCACGAGCAGTACTTC. Protein sequence: CASSLRDHEQYF. Full variable domain (missing parts from reference TRBV5-6 and TRBJ2-7): DAGVTQSPTHLIKTRGQQVTLRCSPKSGHDTVSWYQQALGQGPQFIFQYYEEEERQRGNFPDRFSGHQFPNYSSELNVNALLLGDSALYLCASSLRDHEQYFGPGTRLTVT.